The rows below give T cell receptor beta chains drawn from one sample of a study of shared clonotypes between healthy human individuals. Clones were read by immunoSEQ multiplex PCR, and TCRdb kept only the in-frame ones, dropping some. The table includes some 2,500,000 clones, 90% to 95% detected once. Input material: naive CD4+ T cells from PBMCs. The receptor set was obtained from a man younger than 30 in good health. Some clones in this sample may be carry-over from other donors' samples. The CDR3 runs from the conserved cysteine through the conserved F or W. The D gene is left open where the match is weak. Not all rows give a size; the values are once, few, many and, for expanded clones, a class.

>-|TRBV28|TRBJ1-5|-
TGTGCCAGCAGTTTGTTTTCCCATAGCAATCAGCCCCAGCATTTT
CASSLFSHSNQPQHF
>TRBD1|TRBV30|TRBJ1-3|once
TGTGCCTGCCGACACTATATATGGACAGGGGATGCCATAAGCTCTGGAAACACCATATATTTT
CACRHYIWTGDAISSGNTIYF
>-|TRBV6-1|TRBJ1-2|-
TGTGCCAGCAGGGAGGACCTCACAGGGAGCGGCACCTTC
CASREDLTGSGTF
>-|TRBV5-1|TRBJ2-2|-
TGCGCCAGCAGCTCGCCGGAGGGCCCGAAGACCGGGGAGCTGTTTTTT
CASSSPEGPKTGELFF
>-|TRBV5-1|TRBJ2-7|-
TGCGCCAGCAGCTTGTACGTGATTAGCGGAATCCCTAGGGTCCCCTACGAGCAGTACTTC
CASSLYVISGIPRVPYEQYF
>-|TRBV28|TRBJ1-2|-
TGTGCCAGCAGTTTTCGGGGATGGGGTGGCTACACCTTC
CASSFRGWGGYTF
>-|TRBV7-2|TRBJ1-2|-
TGTGCCAGCAGCTCCCAGACTGACAGCTATGGCTACACCTTC
CASSSQTDSYGYTF
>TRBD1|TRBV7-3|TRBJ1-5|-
TGTGCCAGCAGCGCTTATCTTATACTACGGGACAGGGTAAAGCAGCCCCAGCATTTT
CASSAYLILRDRVKQPQHF
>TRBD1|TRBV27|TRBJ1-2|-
TGTGCCAGCAGTTTACCTTCCCGGGACAGGGTCGTGATGGGCTACACCTTC
CASSLPSRDRVVMGYTF
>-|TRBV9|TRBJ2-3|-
TGTGCCAGCAGCTCCCTCACAGATACGCAGTATTTT
CASSSLTDTQYF
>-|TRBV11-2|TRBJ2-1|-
TGTGCCAGCAGGCCTAGCGTTTCCTACAATGAGCAGTTCTTC
CASRPSVSYNEQFF
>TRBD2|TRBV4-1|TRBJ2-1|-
TGCGCCAGCAGCCAGGCTCCTAGCGGGAGGGAGTTCTTC
CASSQAPSGREFF
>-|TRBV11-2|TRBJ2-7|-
TGTGCCAGCAGCTTATTCGGGGTCAGGTATATGCTCTCCTACGAGCAGTACTTC
CASSLFGVRYMLSYEQYF
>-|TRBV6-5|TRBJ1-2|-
TGTGCCAGCAGTTACTCCTCGGGGCAGTGGAACTATGGCTACACCTTC
CASSYSSGQWNYGYTF
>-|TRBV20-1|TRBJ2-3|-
TGCAGTGCTAAAAGGGCAGATACGCAGTATTTT
CSAKRADTQYF
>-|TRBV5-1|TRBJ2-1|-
TGCGCCAGCAGCCTTGGGGGCTTGGGGGTGAATGAGCAGTTCTTC
CASSLGGLGVNEQFF
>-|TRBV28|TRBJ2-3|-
TGTGCCAGCAGTCCCAGCACAGATACGCAGTATTTT
CASSPSTDTQYF
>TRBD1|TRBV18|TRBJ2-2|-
TGTGCCAGCTCACCACTGACAGGGACCACCGGGGAGCTGTTTTTT
CASSPLTGTTGELFF
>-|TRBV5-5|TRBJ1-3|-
TGTGCCAGCAGCCCCAGACACAACTCTGGAAACACCATATATTTT
CASSPRHNSGNTIYF
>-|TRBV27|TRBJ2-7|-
TGTGCCAGCAGTTTATGGGGGGCCTCGAGCTCCTACGAGCAGTACTTC
CASSLWGASSSYEQYF
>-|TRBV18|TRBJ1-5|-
TGTGCCAGCTCACCAGGGAGCAATCAGCCCCAGCATTTT
CASSPGSNQPQHF
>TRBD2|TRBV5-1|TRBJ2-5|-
TGCGCCAGCAGGCGGACTAGCGGGTCAGGGGGGGAGACCCAGTACTTC
CASRRTSGSGGETQYF
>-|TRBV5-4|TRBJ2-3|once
TGTGCCAGCAGCTTGGTGTTGGGGCAGAAAGATACGCAGTATTTT
CASSLVLGQKDTQYF
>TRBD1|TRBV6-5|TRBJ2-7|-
TGTGCCAGCAAAGGACAGGGGCGGTCGTACTTC
CASKGQGRSYF
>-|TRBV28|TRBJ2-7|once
TGTGCCAGCAGTTTGGCAGGGCTCGGGGAGCAGTACTTC
CASSLAGLGEQYF
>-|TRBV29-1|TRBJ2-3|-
TGCAGCTCGGAGATGGGAGGAACAGATACGCAGTATTTT
CSSEMGGTDTQYF
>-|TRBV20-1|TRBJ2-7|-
TGCAGTGCTAGTTCGGGGGACGAGCAGTACTTC
CSASSGDEQYF
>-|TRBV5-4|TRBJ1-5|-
TGTGCCAGCAGCTTCGATTACAGTCAGCCCCAGCATTTT
CASSFDYSQPQHF
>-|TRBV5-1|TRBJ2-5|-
TGCGCCAGCAGCTCCCCCCAAGAGACCCAGTACTTC
CASSSPQETQYF
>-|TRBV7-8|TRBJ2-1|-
TGTGCCAGCAGCTCCCTTTATGCGGGGGCCGCCTACAATGAGCAGTTCTTC
CASSSLYAGAAYNEQFF
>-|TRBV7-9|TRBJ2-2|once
TGTGCCAGCAGACAGGGCTTAATAGGGGAGCTGTTTTTT
CASRQGLIGELFF
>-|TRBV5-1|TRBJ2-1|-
TGCGCCAGCAGCTTGGCAGGGACCAGGGAGTTCTTC
CASSLAGTREFF
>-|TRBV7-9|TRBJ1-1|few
TGTGCCAGCAGCCTCGAGGGGGAGGCTGAAGCTTTCTTT
CASSLEGEAEAFF
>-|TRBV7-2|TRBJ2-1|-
TGTGCCAGCAGCTTAGCGGGGAGCTCCTACAATGAGCAGTTCTTC
CASSLAGSSYNEQFF
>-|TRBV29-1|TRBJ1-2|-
TGCAGCGTTGTATCCGGGGTCTACGGCTACACCTTC
CSVVSGVYGYTF
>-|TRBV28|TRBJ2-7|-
TGTGCCAGTCGGACAGATACCTACGAGCAGTACTTC
CASRTDTYEQYF
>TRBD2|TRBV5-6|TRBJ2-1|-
TGTGCCAGCAGCGTACGAAGAACTAGCGGATCAGGGGATGAGCAGTTCTTC
CASSVRRTSGSGDEQFF
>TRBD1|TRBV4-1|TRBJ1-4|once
TGCGCCAGCAGCCATTTAGGGACAGGGAAGGGGAATGAAAAACTGTTTTTT
CASSHLGTGKGNEKLFF
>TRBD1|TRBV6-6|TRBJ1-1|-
TGTGCCAGCAGTTTAAGCGACAGGGGGTCTGAAGCTTTCTTT
CASSLSDRGSEAFF
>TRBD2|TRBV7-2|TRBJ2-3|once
TGTGCCAGCAGCTTGGGACTAGCGGGAGCCCCAGATACGCAGTATTTT
CASSLGLAGAPDTQYF
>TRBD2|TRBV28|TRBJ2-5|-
TGTGCCAGCAGAAAGACTAGCGTGTGGGTGGCCCAGTACTTC
CASRKTSVWVAQYF
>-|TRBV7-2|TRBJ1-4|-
TGTGCCAGCAGCTTGAAAGGGAACGAAAAACTGTTTTTT
CASSLKGNEKLFF